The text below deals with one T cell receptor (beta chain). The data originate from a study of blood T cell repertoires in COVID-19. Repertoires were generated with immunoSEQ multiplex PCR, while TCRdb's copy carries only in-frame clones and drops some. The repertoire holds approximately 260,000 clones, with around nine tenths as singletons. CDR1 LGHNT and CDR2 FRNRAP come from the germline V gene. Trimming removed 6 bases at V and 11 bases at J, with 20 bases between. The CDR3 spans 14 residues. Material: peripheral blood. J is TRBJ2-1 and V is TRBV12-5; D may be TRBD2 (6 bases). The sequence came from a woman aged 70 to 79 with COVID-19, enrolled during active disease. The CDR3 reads CASGAGTSEGKQFF. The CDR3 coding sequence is TGTGCTAGTGGCGCCGGGACTTCAGAGGGTAAGCAGTTCTTC.